The present T cell receptor beta chain was sequenced within a study of blood T cell repertoires in COVID-19. Study in general: PBMCs, B-cell-depleted T cells, or T cells were the source of the cDNA or gDNA that made up the material.

In the study's own analysis: By means of reference gene primer amplification, nucleated cell counts were estimated. TCRdb's copy holds only in-frame clones and misses some; the assay was immunoSEQ multiplex PCR. The D gene and trimming were derived from the DNA, and the V and J assignments and clone size from that table. Of some 210,000 clones in the sample, roughly 90% were seen once. J was trimmed by 6 bases and V by 0 bases; bases with no gene match: 8. CDR1 SGHDT and CDR2 YYEEEE come from the germline V gene. The CDR3 runs to 15 residues. Material for sequencing was peripheral blood. The source is a woman in her 40s with acute or convalescent COVID-19. V is TRBV5-6 and J is TRBJ1-2; 7 bases are a match to TRBD1. DNA for the CDR3: TGTGCCAGCAGCTTGGTTGGACAGGCCGGAGATGGCTACACCTTC. This codes for CASSLVGQAGDGYTF.